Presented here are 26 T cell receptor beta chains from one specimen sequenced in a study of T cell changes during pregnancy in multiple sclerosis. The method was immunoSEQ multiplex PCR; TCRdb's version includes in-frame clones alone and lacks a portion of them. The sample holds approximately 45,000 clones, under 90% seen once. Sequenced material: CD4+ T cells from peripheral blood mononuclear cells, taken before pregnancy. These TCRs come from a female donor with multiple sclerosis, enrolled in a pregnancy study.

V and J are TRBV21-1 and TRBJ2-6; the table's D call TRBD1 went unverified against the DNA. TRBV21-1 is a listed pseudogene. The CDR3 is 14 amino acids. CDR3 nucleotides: TGTGCCAGCAGCGTCCAGGTGGGGGCCAACGTCCTGACTTTC. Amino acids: CASSVQVGANVLTF.

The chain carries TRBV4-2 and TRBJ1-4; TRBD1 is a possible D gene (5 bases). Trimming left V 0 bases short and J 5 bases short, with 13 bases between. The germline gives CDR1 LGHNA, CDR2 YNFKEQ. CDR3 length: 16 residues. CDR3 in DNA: TGTGCCAGCAGCCAAGAGGGCAGGGCTTTAAATGAAAAACTGTTTTTT. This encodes CASSQEGRALNEKLFF.

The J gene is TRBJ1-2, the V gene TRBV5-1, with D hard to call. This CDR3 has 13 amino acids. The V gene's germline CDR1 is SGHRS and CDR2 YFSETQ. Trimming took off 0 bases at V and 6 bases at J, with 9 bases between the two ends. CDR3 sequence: CASSLGAADGYTF. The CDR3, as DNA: TGCGCCAGCAGCTTGGGGGCAGCGGATGGCTACACCTTC.

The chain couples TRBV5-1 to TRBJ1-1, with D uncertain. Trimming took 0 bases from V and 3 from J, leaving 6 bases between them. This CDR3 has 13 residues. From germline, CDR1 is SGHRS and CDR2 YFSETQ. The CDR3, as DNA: TGCGCCAGCAGCTTGGGCGAACACACTGAAGCTTTCTTT. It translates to CASSLGEHTEAFF.

CDR3 loop: CASSSRQGGVEQYF. Written as DNA, the CDR3 is TGTGCCAGCAGTTCCCGACAGGGTGGGGTCGAGCAGTACTTC. The chain joins TRBV6-6 to TRBJ2-7, with 7 nucleotides matching TRBD1. The V segment lost 4 bases and the J segment 6 bases; nucleotides outside the gene matches: 9. CDR3 length: 14 amino acids. Germline CDR1 is MNHNY and CDR2 is SVGAGI (reference sequence).

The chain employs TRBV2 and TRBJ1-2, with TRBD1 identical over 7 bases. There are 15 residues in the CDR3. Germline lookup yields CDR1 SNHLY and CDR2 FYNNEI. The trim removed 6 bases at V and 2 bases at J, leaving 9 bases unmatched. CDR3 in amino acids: CASRPFLGGNYGYTF. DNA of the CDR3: TGTGCCAGCAGACCCTTCTTAGGGGGCAACTATGGCTACACCTTC.

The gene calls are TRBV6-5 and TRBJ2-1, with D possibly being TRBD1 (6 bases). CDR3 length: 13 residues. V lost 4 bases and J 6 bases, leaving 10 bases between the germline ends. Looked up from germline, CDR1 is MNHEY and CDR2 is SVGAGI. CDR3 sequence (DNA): TGTGCCAGCAGTTTCCCAGGGGCCAATGAGCAGTTCTTC. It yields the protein CASSFPGANEQFF.

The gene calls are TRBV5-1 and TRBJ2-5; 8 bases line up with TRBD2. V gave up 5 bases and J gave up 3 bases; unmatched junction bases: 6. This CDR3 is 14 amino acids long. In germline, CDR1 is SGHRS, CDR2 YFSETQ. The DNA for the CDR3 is TGCGCCAGCAGTCCGGGACTAGACAAAGAGACCCAGTACTTC. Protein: CASSPGLDKETQYF.

The CDR3 spells CASSQGSAGGPGYNEQFF. The CDR3 coding sequence is TGTGCCAGCAGCCAAGGCTCGGCGGGAGGGCCAGGATACAATGAGCAGTTCTTC. This rearrangement joins TRBV4-2 to TRBJ2-1; TRBD2 matches at 9 bases. The CDR3 has 18 amino acids. Germline trimming cut 1 base from V and 4 bases from J; bases unmatched to any gene: 11. Germline V gene sequence: CDR1 LGHNA, CDR2 YNFKEQ.

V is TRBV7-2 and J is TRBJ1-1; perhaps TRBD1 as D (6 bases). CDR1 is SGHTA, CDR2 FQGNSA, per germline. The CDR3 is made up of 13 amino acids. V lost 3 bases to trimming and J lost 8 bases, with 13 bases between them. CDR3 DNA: TGTGCCAGCAGCTTCCTGCCGGGACAAGAAGCTTTCTTT. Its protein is CASSFLPGQEAFF.

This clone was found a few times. The CDR3 DNA reads as TGCGCCAGCAGCATGGACAGTTTCAACACTGAAGCTTTCTTT. It specifies CASSMDSFNTEAFF. The V call is TRBV5-1, the J call TRBJ1-1, with D perhaps matching TRBD1 (6 bases). Trimming shortened V by 4 bases and J by 2 bases, and 12 bases separated the two germline ends. The CDR3 is 14 amino acids. CDR1 and CDR2 (germline): SGHRS, YFSETQ.

This CDR3 is CASSAGIEAFF. As DNA, the CDR3 is TGCGCCAGCAGCGCCGGGATTGAAGCTTTCTTT. The V call is TRBV5-1, the J call TRBJ1-1; D remains ambiguous. Trimming took 4 bases from V and 7 from J, leaving 8 bases between them. Germline CDR1 and CDR2: SGHRS and YFSETQ. This CDR3 region has 11 residues.

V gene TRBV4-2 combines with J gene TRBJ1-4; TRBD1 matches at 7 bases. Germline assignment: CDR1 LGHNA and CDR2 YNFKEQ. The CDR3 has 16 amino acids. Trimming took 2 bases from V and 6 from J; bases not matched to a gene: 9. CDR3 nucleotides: TGTGCCAGCAGCCAATCGACAGGGACGGGGTATGAAAAACTGTTTTTT. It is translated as CASSQSTGTGYEKLFF.

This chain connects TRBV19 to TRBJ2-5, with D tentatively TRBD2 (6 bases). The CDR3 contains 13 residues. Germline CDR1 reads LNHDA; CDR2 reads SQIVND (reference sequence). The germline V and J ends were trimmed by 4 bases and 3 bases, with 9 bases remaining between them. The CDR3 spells CASSTIAEETQYF. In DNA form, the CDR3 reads TGTGCCAGTAGTACCATAGCGGAAGAGACCCAGTACTTC. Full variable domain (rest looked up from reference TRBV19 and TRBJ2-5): DGGITQSPKYLFRKEGQNVTLSCEQNLNHDAMYWYRQDPGQGLRLIYYSQIVNDFQKGDIAEGYSVSREKKESFPLTVTSAQKNPTAFYLCASSTIAEETQYFGPGTRLLVL.

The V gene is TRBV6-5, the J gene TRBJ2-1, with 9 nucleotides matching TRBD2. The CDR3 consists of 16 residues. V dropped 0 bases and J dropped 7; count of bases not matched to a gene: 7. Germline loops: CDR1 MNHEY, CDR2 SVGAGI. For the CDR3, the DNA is TGTGCCAGCAGTTACTCGACCCTAGCGGGATCTAATGAGCAGTTCTTC. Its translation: CASSYSTLAGSNEQFF.

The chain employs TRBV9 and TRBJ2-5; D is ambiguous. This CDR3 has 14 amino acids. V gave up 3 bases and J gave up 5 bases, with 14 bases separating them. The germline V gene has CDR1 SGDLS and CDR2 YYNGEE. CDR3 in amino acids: CASSATYQSETQYF. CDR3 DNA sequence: TGTGCCAGCAGCGCTACGTACCAAAGCGAGACCCAGTACTTC.

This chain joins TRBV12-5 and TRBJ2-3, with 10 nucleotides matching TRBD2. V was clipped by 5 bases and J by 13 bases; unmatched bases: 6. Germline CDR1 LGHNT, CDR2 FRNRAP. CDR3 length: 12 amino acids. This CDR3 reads CASGPERGGEYF. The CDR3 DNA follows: TGTGCTAGTGGTCCAGAGCGGGGGGGCGAGTATTTT.

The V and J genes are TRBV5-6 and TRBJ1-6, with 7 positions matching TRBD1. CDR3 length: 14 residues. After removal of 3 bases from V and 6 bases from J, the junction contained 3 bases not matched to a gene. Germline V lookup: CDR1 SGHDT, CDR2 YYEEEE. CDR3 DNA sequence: TGTGCCAGCAGCTCCAGACAGGGTAATTCACCCCTCCACTTT. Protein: CASSSRQGNSPLHF.

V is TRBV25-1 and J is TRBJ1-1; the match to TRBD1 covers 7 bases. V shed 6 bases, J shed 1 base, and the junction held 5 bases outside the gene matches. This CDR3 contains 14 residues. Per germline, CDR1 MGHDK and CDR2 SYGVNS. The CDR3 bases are TGTGCCAGCAGAGTAGACAGGGCGAACACTGAAGCTTTCTTT. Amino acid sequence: CASRVDRANTEAFF.

CDR3 DNA: TGTGCCAGCAGCCGGTCCTTGAGTTCTGGAAACACCATATATTTT. It is translated as CASSRSLSSGNTIYF. The gene calls are TRBV7-2 and TRBJ1-3; D is undetermined. V was trimmed by 5 bases and J by 1 base, leaving 12 bases between them. The CDR3 contains 15 residues. The germline CDR1 and CDR2 sequences are SGHTA and FQGNSA. The full variable domain, rest sourced from reference TRBV7-2 and TRBJ1-3, is GAGVSQSPSNKVTEKGKDVELRCDPISGHTALYWYRQSLGQGLEFLIYFQGNSAPDKSGLPSDRFSAERTGGSVSTLTIQRTQQEDSAVYLCASSRSLSSGNTIYFGEGSWLTVV.

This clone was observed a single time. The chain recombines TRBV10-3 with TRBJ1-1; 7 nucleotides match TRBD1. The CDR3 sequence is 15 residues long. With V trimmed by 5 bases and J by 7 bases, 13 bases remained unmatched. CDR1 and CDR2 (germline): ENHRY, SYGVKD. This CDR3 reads CAISSRTGEISEAFF. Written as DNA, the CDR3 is TGTGCCATCAGTTCTAGGACAGGTGAAATCAGTGAAGCTTTCTTT.

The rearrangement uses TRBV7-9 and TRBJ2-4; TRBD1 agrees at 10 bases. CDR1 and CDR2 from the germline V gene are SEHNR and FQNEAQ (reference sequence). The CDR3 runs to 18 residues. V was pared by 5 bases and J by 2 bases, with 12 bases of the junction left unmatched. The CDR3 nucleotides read TGTGCCAGCAGCGGCTTTACCGGGACAGGGGTTACCAAAAACATTCAGTACTTC. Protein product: CASSGFTGTGVTKNIQYF.

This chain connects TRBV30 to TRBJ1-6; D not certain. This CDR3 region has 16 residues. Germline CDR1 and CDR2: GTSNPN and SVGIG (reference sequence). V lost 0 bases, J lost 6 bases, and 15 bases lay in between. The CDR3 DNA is TGTGCCTGGAGTGTACGCGGCGGCACACTTAATTCACCCCTCCACTTT. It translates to CAWSVRGGTLNSPLHF.

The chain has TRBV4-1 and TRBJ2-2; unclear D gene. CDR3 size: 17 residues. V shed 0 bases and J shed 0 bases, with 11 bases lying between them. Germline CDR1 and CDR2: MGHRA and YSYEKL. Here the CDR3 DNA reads TGCGCCAGCAGCCAAGATGTTACGCGTACGAACACCGGGGAGCTGTTTTTT. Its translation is CASSQDVTRTNTGELFF.

The CDR3 protein is CASYGGASGRAQETQYF. CDR3 DNA: TGTGCCAGCTATGGTGGGGCTAGCGGGAGGGCCCAAGAGACCCAGTACTTC. The rearrangement uses TRBV2 and TRBJ2-5; TRBD2 agrees at 12 bases. This CDR3 contains 17 residues. CDR1 is SNHLY and CDR2 is FYNNEI in the germline V gene. Losses at the gene ends were 8 bases for V and 1 base for J; bases not matched to a gene: 11.

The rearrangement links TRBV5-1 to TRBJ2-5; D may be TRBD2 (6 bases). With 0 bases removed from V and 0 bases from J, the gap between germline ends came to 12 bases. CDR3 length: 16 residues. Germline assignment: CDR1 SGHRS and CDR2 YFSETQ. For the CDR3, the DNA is TGCGCCAGCAGCTTGGCTAGCGTAAGACACCAAGAGACCCAGTACTTC. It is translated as CASSLASVRHQETQYF.